The clone carrying this TCR beta chain has a count of ten or more. Its specificity is unknown. V was pared by 5 bases and J by 6 bases, with 8 bases between. This CDR3 has 11 residues. Germline V gives CDR1 SNHLY, CDR2 FYNNEI. This sample is drawn from a study of Graves' ophthalmopathy and Graves' hyperthyroidism. Amplified material comprised TCR beta CDR3 regions derived from RNA transcripts. HTBI primers were employed in first-round RT-PCR, then a second-round multiplex PCR followed. TCRdb reprocessed the multiplex PCR reads via MiXCR and lists one record per CDR3 protein. The repertoire consists of over a million distinct CDR3 sequences, with about 40% occurring once and the leading ten covering approximately 12%. Study conclusions and caveats: Clonotypes were expanded in thyroid at above 0.001 frequency, and most also appeared in blood.

This TCR derives from an adult man with Graves' hyperthyroidism. The V gene is TRBV2, the J gene TRBJ2-7; D remains unclear. What was sequenced was peripheral blood or thyroid tissue (not recorded which). The CDR3 nucleotides are TGTGCCAGCAGTCGTTTCGGCGAGCAGTACTTC. This codes for CASSRFGEQYF.